This TCR beta chain is drawn from a study of T cells in Graves' hyperthyroidism and ophthalmopathy. The CDR3 regions of TCR beta were amplified from RNA transcripts. When the TCR CDR3 underwent first-round RT-PCR, the HTBI primer set was used. TCRdb used MiXCR to reprocess the multiplex PCR reads, holding one entry per CDR3 protein. The data contain some 420,000 distinct CDR3 sequences, roughly 13% of them singletons. The ends lost 6 bases at V and 10 bases at J; junction bases unmatched: 14. CDR3 length: 14 amino acids. Germline V lookup: CDR1 SQVTM, CDR2 ANQGSEA. The chain recombines TRBV29-1 with TRBJ2-1; 8 bases line up with TRBD2. The receptor was derived from a woman aged 18-30 years with Graves' hyperthyroidism. The sample taken for sequencing was blood. The CDR3 DNA reads as TGCAGCGTGGCGGCTAGCGGGTCCGCCGGCGAGCAGTTCTTC. This translates into CSVAASGSAGEQFF.